This entry features one T cell receptor (beta chain) sequence. The data originate from a study of blood T cell repertoires in COVID-19. The germline gives CDR1 WSHSY, CDR2 SAAADI. V gave up 6 bases and J gave up 8 bases, with 19 bases separating them. The CDR3 loop spans 14 amino acids. The assay was immunoSEQ multiplex PCR, and TCRdb's table has in-frame clones only and misses some. Found here are about 94,000 clones, 80% of them singletons; the top ten hold 15% to 20%. The clonotype was recovered from a human donor in a cohort sampled during active COVID-19. V gene TRBV10-2 combines with J gene TRBJ1-2, with a tentative D call TRBD1 (6 bases). The specimen sequenced was peripheral blood. The CDR3, as DNA: TGCGCCAGCAGCGACGCAGGGGCCCTGGCCGGCTACACCTTC. Translation: CASSDAGALAGYTF.